Sequencing of this T cell receptor (beta chain) was carried out in a study of T cell responses to AZD1222 COVID-19 vaccine. Study information: Pooled together were second doses at about 4 or about 12 weeks. Study outcomes and limitations: CD4 TCRs linked to vaccination spanned spike, dominating at 160-218 and 743-854.

The assay was immunoSEQ multiplex PCR, and TCRdb's table has in-frame clones only and misses some. The sample has some 170,000 clones, about 89% seen once. Trimming pared 8 bases from V and 5 bases from J, leaving 16 bases between. The germline V gene has CDR1 MDHEN and CDR2 SYDVKM. The CDR3 loop spans 14 amino acids. Comments on this clone: What it recognizes is unknown.

The chain joins TRBV28 to TRBJ1-5, with D perhaps matching TRBD1 (5 bases). This TCR came from an adult in good health. Sequences were derived from peripheral blood, sampled on day 0 of AZD1222 vaccination. CDR3 coding DNA: TGTGCCAGCTACAGTTTACCCAGGGATCAGCCCCAGCATTTT. Protein: CASYSLPRDQPQHF.